Below, 30 T cell receptor beta chains from the same sample are listed, as sequenced in a study of T cells in Graves' hyperthyroidism and ophthalmopathy. Amplification of TCR beta CDR3 regions was performed using RNA transcripts as template. The HTBI primer set was used in a first-round RT-PCR of the TCR CDR3. TCRdb processed the multiplex PCR reads anew with MiXCR; each CDR3 protein has one entry. The table lists 340,000 or so distinct CDR3 sequences, approximately 15% of them singletons. The sequenced sample consisted of blood. The receptors stem from a man under 40 with Graves' hyperthyroidism.

There are a few counts of this clonotype. The J gene is TRBJ2-7, the V gene TRBV29-1, with 10 bases identical to TRBD2. The CDR3 has 14 residues. Unmatched junction bases numbered 11, after V lost 7 bases and J lost 5 bases. The germline gives CDR1 SQVTM, CDR2 ANQGSEA. The CDR3 DNA reads TGCAGCGCCATAACTAGCGGGATCTTGAACGAGCAGTACTTC. Translating it yields CSAITSGILNEQYF.

This clonotype was seen many times. The chain employs TRBV10-3 and TRBJ1-1, with TRBD1 matching over 7 bases. Germline CDR1 and CDR2: ENHRY and SYGVKD. Unmatched junction bases numbered 6, after V lost 6 bases and J lost 5 bases. This CDR3 comprises 13 residues. CDR3 DNA sequence: TGTGCCATCAGCGGACAGGACCTAACTGAAGCTTTCTTT. This gives the protein CAISGQDLTEAFF.

This chain uses TRBV18 with TRBJ2-5, with 10 bases identical to TRBD2. After removal of 3 bases from V and 5 bases from J, the junction contained 15 bases not matched to a gene. The CDR3 runs to 18 residues. Looked up from germline, CDR1 is KGHSH and CDR2 is LQKENI. The CDR3 DNA follows: TGTGCCAGCTCACCGGCCGACGGCCTAGCGGGAGTTGTGGAGACCCAGTACTTC. This sequence encodes CASSPADGLAGVVETQYF.

This clonotype was picked up many times. This chain uses TRBV4-2 with TRBJ2-3; D could derive from TRBD1 or TRBD2 (5 bases each). Trimming took 0 bases from V and 5 from J, leaving 15 bases between them. The V gene's germline CDR1 is LGHNA and CDR2 YNFKEQ. The CDR3 length is 16 residues. The CDR3 bases are TGTGCCAGCAGCCAAGAGTGGGACGGGAAGGTAGATACGCAGTATTTT. Translated: CASSQEWDGKVDTQYF.

This clonotype was recorded a few times. The V call is TRBV20-1, the J call TRBJ2-2; D is unclear. The germline V gene has CDR1 DFQATT and CDR2 SNEGSKA (reference sequence). This CDR3 is 14 amino acids long. The germline V and J ends were trimmed by 5 bases and 5 bases, with 15 bases remaining between them. The chain's CDR3 is CSAGTPVATGELFF. The CDR3, as DNA: TGCAGTGCTGGAACCCCCGTGGCGACCGGGGAGCTGTTTTTT.

The count of this clonotype is one. This may be a read error, as it is one base from a much larger clone. V and J are TRBV5-1 and TRBJ2-1, with D perhaps given as TRBD1 or TRBD2 (6 bases each). The germline gives CDR1 SGHRS, CDR2 YFSETQ. The CDR3 length is 15 residues. The DNA of the CDR3 is TGCGCCAGCAGGCTTAGCTTGGGGGGCTACAATGAGCAGCTCTTC. Protein product: CASRLSLGGYNEQLF.

This rearrangement joins TRBV7-9 to TRBJ2-1; possibly TRBD2 for D (6 bases). Germline V lookup: CDR1 SEHNR, CDR2 FQNEAQ (reference sequence). The V end lost 8 bases, the J end lost 5 bases, and 10 bases lay between the germline ends. This CDR3 is built from 12 residues. The CDR3 DNA reads as TGTGCCAGCGGGACTTACGACAATGAGCAGTTCTTC. This sequence encodes CASGTYDNEQFF.

CDR3 region: CASRPTTRSSYEQYF. The CDR3 DNA reads TGTGCCAGTAGGCCGACTACCCGGAGCTCCTACGAGCAGTACTTC. The rearrangement joins TRBV19 to TRBJ2-7; TRBD2 might be the D (5 bases). The germline CDR1 and CDR2 sequences are LNHDA and SQIVND (reference sequence). Trimming took off 6 bases at V and 0 bases at J, with 15 bases between the two ends. The CDR3 loop spans 15 amino acids.

Ten or more counts support this clonotype. The chain links TRBV12-3 or TRBV12-4 to TRBJ2-7, with unresolved D. Deletions cut 5 bases from V and 4 bases from J, with 12 bases between. The CDR3 loop spans 13 amino acids. The CDR3, as DNA: TGTGCCAGCAGTACCGAGACCCATTACGAGCAGTACTTC. Amino acid sequence: CASSTETHYEQYF.

The chain links TRBV7-3 to TRBJ2-2; D is perhaps TRBD1 or TRBD2 (6 bases each). With 1 base removed from V and 7 bases from J, the gap between germline ends came to 19 bases. Germline loops: CDR1 SGHTA, CDR2 FQGTGA. This CDR3 is built from 17 residues. CDR3 nucleotides: TGTGCCAGCAGCTTAAGTTGGCCGGGGGCTGGCAGCGGGGAGCTGTTTTTT. Protein product: CASSLSWPGAGSGELFF.

This clonotype was seen ten or more times. The CDR3 here is CSARDSATDTDTQYF. Here the CDR3 DNA reads TGCAGTGCTAGAGATTCAGCGACAGACACAGATACGCAGTATTTT. This chain joins TRBV20-1 and TRBJ2-3, with D possibly matching TRBD1 (5 bases). CDR3 length equals 15 residues. Per germline, CDR1 DFQATT and CDR2 SNEGSKA (reference sequence). V dropped 0 bases and J dropped 2 bases, with 12 bases sitting between them.

This clonotype was detected only a few times. The chain carries TRBV5-6 and TRBJ2-7; 12 bases agree with TRBD2. The CDR3 sequence is 14 residues long. Trimming cost V 5 bases and J 3 bases; bases outside gene matches: 3. Germline V gives CDR1 SGHDT, CDR2 YYEEEE. The CDR3 DNA reads TGTGCCAGCAGGGGGGGACTAGCGGGCTACGAGCAGTACTTC. Translation gives CASRGGLAGYEQYF. The whole variable domain, remainder taken from reference TRBV5-6 and TRBJ2-7, is DAGVTQSPTHLIKTRGQQVTLRCSPKSGHDTVSWYQQALGQGPQFIFQYYEEEERQRGNFPDRFSGHQFPNYSSELNVNALLLGDSALYLCASRGGLAGYEQYFGPGTRLTVT.

This clonotype was observed a few times. The rearrangement joins TRBV5-4 to TRBJ2-2, with 10 bases fitting TRBD2. CDR3 length equals 14 residues. Germline values: CDR1 SGHNT, CDR2 YYREEE (reference sequence). V shed 1 base, J shed 8 bases, and the junction held 2 bases outside the gene matches. The CDR3 sequence is CASSLTSGMGELFF. The CDR3 nucleotides are TGTGCCAGCAGCTTGACTAGCGGGATGGGGGAGCTGTTTTTT. The full variable domain, rest sourced from reference TRBV5-4 and TRBJ2-2, is ETGVTQSPTHLIKTRGQQVTLRCSSQSGHNTVSWYQQALGQGPQFIFQYYREEENGRGNFPPRFSGLQFPNYSSELNVNALELDDSALYLCASSLTSGMGELFFGEGSRLTVL.

This sequence joins TRBV19 and TRBJ1-5, with D unresolved. The CDR3 spans 12 residues. The ends were cut back, 2 bases at V and 5 bases at J, with 4 bases in the middle. Germline V gives CDR1 LNHDA, CDR2 SQIVND (reference sequence). The CDR3 sequence: CASSIMDQPQHF. CDR3 nucleotide sequence: TGTGCCAGTAGTATAATGGATCAGCCCCAGCATTTT.

This clonotype was picked up many times. The chain has TRBV30 and TRBJ1-2, with D uncertain. V lost 0 bases and J 7 bases, leaving 9 bases between the germline ends. The CDR3 totals 12 residues. CDR1 is GTSNPN and CDR2 is SVGIG in the germline V gene (reference sequence). The CDR3 here is CAWSVGGTGYTF. In DNA form, the CDR3 reads TGTGCCTGGAGTGTAGGTGGCACTGGCTACACCTTC. The full variable domain, completed using reference TRBV30 and TRBJ1-2, is SQTIHQWPATLVQPVGSPLSLECTVEGTSNPNLYWYRQAAGRGLQLLFYSVGIGQISSEVPQNLSASRPQDRQFILSSKKLLLSDSGFYLCAWSVGGTGYTFGSGTRLTVV.

The V gene is TRBV25-1, the J gene TRBJ2-5, with a weak D call TRBD1 (5 bases). V dropped 3 bases and J dropped 5 bases, with 10 bases sitting between them. Germline V gene data show CDR1 as MGHDK and CDR2 as SYGVNS. This CDR3 has 13 amino acids. The CDR3 spells CASSEGQWETQYF. The CDR3 DNA reads as TGTGCCAGCAGTGAGGGGCAGTGGGAGACCCAGTACTTC.

At least ten counts were recorded for this clonotype. The gene calls are TRBV10-3 and TRBJ2-1; 10 bases map to TRBD2. J gave up 4 bases and V 0 bases, and 6 bases lay outside the gene matches. This CDR3 is built from 17 residues. Germline CDR1 and CDR2: ENHRY and SYGVKD. The CDR3 sequence is CAISESKGLAQYNEQFF. CDR3 nucleotides: TGTGCCATCAGTGAGTCGAAGGGACTAGCGCAATACAATGAGCAGTTCTTC.

The rearrangement links TRBV7-8 to TRBJ2-1; 13 bases fit TRBD2. V was pared by 1 base and J by 3 bases, with 6 bases of the junction left unmatched. The CDR3 has 18 residues. Germline CDR1 SGHVS, CDR2 FQNEAQ. The CDR3 reads CASSLVSTSGRGYNEQFF. CDR3 in DNA: TGTGCCAGCAGCTTAGTTAGCACTAGCGGGAGGGGCTACAATGAGCAGTTCTTC.

The genes are TRBV11-2 and TRBJ2-5; 7 bases line up with TRBD2. V lost 5 bases and J lost 2; bases outside the gene matches: 17. CDR1 is SGHAT, CDR2 FQNNGV, per germline. The CDR3 spans 18 residues. The CDR3 sequence is CASSPLTFGEGLQETQYF. The CDR3 DNA follows: TGTGCCAGCAGCCCCCTTACGTTTGGGGAGGGCCTTCAAGAGACCCAGTACTTC.

With respect to this clonotype: One end of the junction varies from germline; a read error may be responsible. V gene TRBV12-3 or TRBV12-4 combines with J gene TRBJ2-1; D remains unclear. The CDR3 length is 14 residues. The CDR3 DNA follows: TGTGCCAGCAGTTTAGGGAGCTCCTACAATGAGCGGTTCTTC. Its translation: CASSLGSSYNERFF.

This clonotype was observed many times. V is TRBV7-9 and J is TRBJ2-5; D is perhaps TRBD1 or TRBD2 (5 bases each). Trimming cost V 4 bases and J 6 bases, with 18 bases left between them. The CDR3 extends over 15 amino acids. Per germline, CDR1 SEHNR and CDR2 FQNEAQ (reference sequence). The chain's CDR3 is CASSWAVGGMKTQYF. For the CDR3, the DNA is TGTGCCAGCAGCTGGGCCGTTGGGGGAATGAAGACCCAGTACTTC.

The chain has TRBV24-1 and TRBJ2-5; D may be TRBD1 (6 bases). Per the germline V gene, CDR1 is KGHDR and CDR2 is SFDVKD. Trimming cost V 4 bases and J 4 bases, with 15 bases left between them. The CDR3 sequence is 15 residues long. The CDR3 loop is CATSETHLGGETQYF. DNA of the CDR3: TGTGCCACCAGTGAAACCCACCTAGGGGGAGAGACCCAGTACTTC.

This clonotype was recorded a few times. The V gene is TRBV4-1, the J gene TRBJ1-5; a possible D gene is TRBD1 (5 bases). The V gene's germline CDR1 is MGHRA and CDR2 YSYEKL. The CDR3 sequence is 14 residues long. Trimming left V 0 bases short and J 9 bases short, with 12 bases between. CDR3 bases: TGCGCCAGCAGCCAAGATTACCAGGGAGGGCCCCAGCATTTT. Translated: CASSQDYQGGPQHF.

This clonotype was recorded many times. This rearrangement joins TRBV30 to TRBJ1-1; D might be TRBD1 (6 bases). Trimming shortened V by 3 bases and J by 1 base, and 9 bases separated the two germline ends. The CDR3 is 13 amino acids. Germline V gene lookup returns CDR1 GTSNPN and CDR2 SVGIG (reference sequence). This CDR3 is CAWSSTGNTEAFF. DNA of the CDR3: TGTGCCTGGAGCTCGACAGGGAACACTGAAGCTTTCTTT.

This clonotype showed up many times. The chain carries TRBV7-3 and TRBJ1-2; a possible D gene is TRBD1 (5 bases). The CDR3 has 13 residues. Germline lookup yields CDR1 SGHTA and CDR2 FQGTGA. With 6 bases removed from V and 4 bases from J, the gap between germline ends came to 12 bases. CDR3 sequence reads: CASSLRGGYGYTF. The CDR3 DNA is TGTGCCAGCAGTTTGAGGGGTGGCTATGGCTACACCTTC.

V is TRBV12-3 or TRBV12-4 and J is TRBJ2-1; no clear D. This CDR3 region has 13 residues. The ends were cut back, 6 bases at V and 10 bases at J, with 16 bases in the middle. The CDR3 sequence is CASSPPDAQEQFF. The CDR3 DNA is TGTGCCAGCAGCCCCCCGGACGCCCAGGAGCAGTTCTTC.

This clonotype has at least ten counts. This chain links TRBV12-3 or TRBV12-4 with TRBJ2-7, with D perhaps TRBD2 (6 bases). V was cut by 6 bases and J by 5 bases, with 14 bases left in between. This CDR3 comprises 13 residues. The CDR3 sequence is CASSKIGGDEQYF. For the CDR3, the DNA is TGTGCCAGCAGCAAAATAGGAGGGGACGAGCAGTACTTC.

This clonotype was counted at least ten times. This chain connects TRBV3-1 to TRBJ2-7; unclear D gene. CDR3 length: 15 amino acids. Trimming shortened V by 0 bases and J by 0 bases, and 9 bases separated the two germline ends. Germline V gives CDR1 LGHDT, CDR2 YNNKEL (reference sequence). CDR3 nucleotide sequence: TGTGCCAGCAGCCAAGATCGGGTCAGCTCCTACGAGCAGTACTTC. This translates into CASSQDRVSSYEQYF.

The chain joins TRBV5-1 to TRBJ2-7; D perhaps matches TRBD2 (5 bases). The CDR3 contains 12 residues. With 3 bases removed from V and 5 bases from J, the gap between germline ends came to 9 bases. Germline CDR1 and CDR2: SGHRS and YFSETQ. The CDR3: CASSWSTNEQYF. DNA for the CDR3: TGCGCCAGCAGCTGGTCGACTAACGAGCAGTACTTC.

Ten or more counts support this clonotype. This chain links TRBV12-3 or TRBV12-4 with TRBJ1-5; D unresolved. The CDR3 runs 13 residues. The V end lost 2 bases, the J end lost 5 bases, and 7 bases lay between the germline ends. The CDR3 DNA reads TGTGCCAGCAGTTTACGAGGGTATCAGCCCCAGCATTTT. It specifies CASSLRGYQPQHF.